The next 13 T cell receptor beta chains were all read from a single sample in a study of shared clonotypes between healthy human individuals. In the naive CD8 group, cells lacked CD45RO and were positively selected for CCR7, so terminally differentiated effector memory CD45RA+ cells were left out. Measured with immunoSEQ multiplex PCR; TCRdb has only the in-frame clones, and not every one. The sample yields roughly 2 million clones, about 95% seen once. The sample taken for sequencing was naive CD8+ T cells sorted from blood. These receptors were taken from a man between 18 and 29 years old in good health.

The chain couples TRBV4-3 to TRBJ2-7, with 8 bases matching TRBD1. This CDR3 has 16 amino acids. Germline CDR1 and CDR2: LGHNA and YSLEER. V shed 0 bases, J shed 4 bases, and the junction held 8 bases outside the gene matches. The CDR3 sequence is CASSQDLGWDRYEQYF. Here the CDR3 DNA reads TGCGCCAGCAGCCAAGATCTGGGCTGGGACAGGTACGAGCAGTACTTC.

The chain recombines TRBV7-2 with TRBJ2-6; D unclear. Germline V gene data show CDR1 as SGHTA and CDR2 as FQGNSA. The length of the CDR3 is 15 residues. V was cut by 5 bases and J by 0 bases, with 8 bases left in between. The CDR3 reads CASSAWGSGANVLTF. CDR3 sequence (DNA): TGTGCCAGCAGCGCCTGGGGCTCTGGGGCCAACGTCCTGACTTTC.

The gene calls are TRBV9 and TRBJ2-2, with 12 bases that match TRBD1. V gave up 9 bases and J gave up 1 base; unmatched junction bases: 13. Germline lookup yields CDR1 SGDLS and CDR2 YYNGEE. CDR3 length: 18 amino acids. CDR3 residues: CATRLGGQGALNTGELFF. CDR3 bases: TGTGCCACCAGGTTGGGGGGACAGGGGGCACTGAACACCGGGGAGCTGTTTTTT. Based on the CDR3 plus reference TRBV9 and TRBJ2-2, the full variable domain is DSGVTQTPKHLITATGQRVTLRCSPRSGDLSVYWYQQSLDQGLQFLIQYYNGEERAKGNILERFSAQQFPDLHSELNLSSLELGDSALYFCATRLGGQGALNTGELFFGEGSRLTVL.

This clone was picked up a small number of times. This chain uses TRBV7-9 with TRBJ1-6; D is unclear. V gave up 3 bases and J gave up 3 bases, with 9 bases separating them. Germline values: CDR1 SEHNR, CDR2 FQNEAQ (reference sequence). This CDR3 contains 15 residues. In DNA, the CDR3 is TGTGCCAGCAGCTTTTCGAGTGGCTATAATTCACCCCTCCACTTT. Translated, it gives CASSFSSGYNSPLHF.

The chain has TRBV4-1 and TRBJ1-2, with D hard to call. Trimming took off 1 base at V and 7 bases at J, with 13 bases between the two ends. The CDR3 covers 14 residues. The germline V gene has CDR1 MGHRA and CDR2 YSYEKL. The CDR3 bases are TGCGCCAGCAGCCAAGGACGGTCATGGGGTGGCTACACCTTC. Protein sequence: CASSQGRSWGGYTF.

The V call is TRBV2, the J call TRBJ2-2; 9 nucleotides align to TRBD2. V was pared by 6 bases and J by 0 bases, with 8 bases of the junction left unmatched. CDR3 size: 17 residues. Germline lookup yields CDR1 SNHLY and CDR2 FYNNEI. The CDR3: CASSPPSGESNTGELFF. The CDR3 DNA follows: TGTGCCAGCAGCCCACCTAGCGGGGAATCGAACACCGGGGAGCTGTTTTTT.

V is TRBV6-4 and J is TRBJ2-1, with D possibly being TRBD1 (5 bases). V lost 4 bases to trimming and J lost 4 bases, with 14 bases between them. This CDR3 spans 15 amino acids. Germline V gene lookup returns CDR1 MRHNA and CDR2 SNTAGT. CDR3 nucleotides: TGTGCCAGCAGTGTGGGGCCCGCATCATACAATGAGCAGTTCTTC. Amino acids: CASSVGPASYNEQFF.

The rearrangement joins TRBV6-1 to TRBJ1-2, with D unresolved. Germline V gene lookup returns CDR1 MNHNS and CDR2 SASEGT. Trimming left V 8 bases short and J 3 bases short, with 16 bases between. The CDR3 contains 14 residues. CDR3 DNA sequence: TGTGCCAGCGAGGACTTAAGAGCGTACTATGGCTACACCTTC. Protein sequence: CASEDLRAYYGYTF.

The chain uses TRBV9 and TRBJ2-5; TRBD2 might be the D (7 bases). V was cut by 0 bases and J by 1 base, with 10 bases left in between. Per the germline V gene, CDR1 is SGDLS and CDR2 is YYNGEE. The CDR3 covers 15 residues. This CDR3 reads CASSVGGGVQETQYF. In DNA, the CDR3 is TGTGCCAGCAGCGTAGGAGGGGGGGTCCAAGAGACCCAGTACTTC. Drawing the rest from reference TRBV9 and TRBJ2-5, the complete variable domain is DSGVTQTPKHLITATGQRVTLRCSPRSGDLSVYWYQQSLDQGLQFLIQYYNGEERAKGNILERFSAQQFPDLHSELNLSSLELGDSALYFCASSVGGGVQETQYFGPGTRLLVL.

The rearrangement uses TRBV9 and TRBJ1-1; unclear D gene. CDR3 length: 15 amino acids. V was shortened by 0 bases and J by 0 bases, with 9 bases between the two germline ends. CDR1 and CDR2 (germline): SGDLS, YYNGEE. The CDR3 nucleotides are TGTGCCAGCAGCGTAGAGGCGGCAATGAACACTGAAGCTTTCTTT. Its translation is CASSVEAAMNTEAFF.

The J gene is TRBJ1-1, the V gene TRBV6-6; the D gene is possibly TRBD1 (5 bases). Germline CDR1 and CDR2: MNHNY and SVGAGI (reference sequence). CDR3 length equals 12 residues. Trimming cost V 2 bases and J 8 bases, with 9 bases left between them. The DNA for the CDR3 is TGTGCCAGCAGTTACAGGGGATCCGAAGCTTTCTTT. It encodes CASSYRGSEAFF.

V gene TRBV7-9 combines with J gene TRBJ2-7, with TRBD1 matching over 8 bases. V was pared by 2 bases and J by 2 bases, with 8 bases of the junction left unmatched. Looked up from germline, CDR1 is SEHNR and CDR2 is FQNEAQ (reference sequence). This CDR3 is built from 16 residues. This chain's CDR3 is CASSLSSGGVTYEQYF. The CDR3 DNA follows: TGTGCCAGCAGCTTATCCTCAGGGGGCGTCACCTACGAGCAGTACTTC. Based on the CDR3 plus reference TRBV7-9 and TRBJ2-7, the full variable domain is DTGVSQNPRHKITKRGQNVTFRCDPISEHNRLYWYRQTLGQGPEFLTYFQNEAQLEKSRLLSDRFSAERPKGSFSTLEIQRTEQGDSAMYLCASSLSSGGVTYEQYFGPGTRLTVT.

The CDR3 bases are TGTGCCAGCATGGCCCCGGGCCACTACGAGCAGTACTTC. Its translation is CASMAPGHYEQYF. The V gene is TRBV6-5, the J gene TRBJ2-7; D is unclear. V lost 7 bases and J 3 bases, leaving 13 bases between the germline ends. CDR3 length: 13 residues. Per the germline V gene, CDR1 is MNHEY and CDR2 is SVGAGI.